A single sample is the source of the 9 T cell receptor beta chains below, sequenced in a study of control samples from healthy donors and cancer patients. Clones were sequenced by immunoSEQ multiplex PCR, and TCRdb holds only the in-frame ones, with some missing. This sample has 40,000 to 50,000 clones, with 90% to 95% found just once. Source material: blood. The receptors were gathered from a man aged 55 to 70 in good health.

The chain is built from TRBV29-1 and TRBJ2-2, with TRBD2 matching 9 bases. The CDR3 is 14 amino acids. With 7 bases clipped from V and 2 bases from J, the junction kept 5 bases outside the gene matches. The germline gives CDR1 SQVTM, CDR2 ANQGSEA. The CDR3 DNA sequence: TGCAGCGCCCGACTAGCGGAAAACACCGGGGAGCTGTTTTTT. It encodes CSARLAENTGELFF.

The rearrangement uses TRBV6-5 and TRBJ2-7; unclear D gene. CDR3 length: 13 amino acids. Germline V CDR1 and CDR2: MNHEY, SVGAGI. The V and J ends lost 7 bases and 0 bases respectively, with 10 bases between them. This chain's CDR3 is CASMGSSSYEQYF. DNA for the CDR3: TGTGCCAGCATGGGCAGTAGCTCCTACGAGCAGTACTTC.

V gene TRBV3-1 (or the pseudogene TRBV3-2) combines with J gene TRBJ1-5; D gene unclear. Per the germline V gene, CDR1 is LGHDT and CDR2 is YNNKEL (reference sequence). The CDR3 consists of 15 residues. V shed 2 bases and J shed 0 bases, with 8 bases lying between them. The CDR3 coding sequence is TGTGCCAGCAGCCAAAGCAGCGCTAGCAATCAGCCCCAGCATTTT. Its protein product is CASSQSSASNQPQHF.

This chain uses TRBV7-2 with TRBJ1-1; 11 bases are a match to TRBD1. Germline V CDR1 and CDR2: SGHTA, FQGNSA. This CDR3 spans 16 amino acids. After removal of 3 bases from V and 6 bases from J, the junction contained 9 bases not matched to a gene. The CDR3 here is CASSFSGTGGFAEAFF. CDR3 DNA: TGTGCCAGCAGCTTTTCCGGGACAGGGGGATTCGCTGAAGCTTTCTTT. Combining the CDR3 with reference TRBV7-2 and TRBJ1-1 gives the whole variable domain GAGVSQSPSNKVTEKGKDVELRCDPISGHTALYWYRQSLGQGLEFLIYFQGNSAPDKSGLPSDRFSAERTGGSVSTLTIQRTQQEDSAVYLCASSFSGTGGFAEAFFGQGTRLTVV.

The V gene is TRBV19, the J gene TRBJ1-1; the D is unclear. CDR1 and CDR2 (germline): LNHDA, SQIVND (reference sequence). Between the trimmed V and J ends, which lost 4 bases and 3 bases, there was a span of 12 bases. The CDR3 length is 14 residues. The CDR3 loop reads CASSTIGGYTEAFF. CDR3 coding DNA: TGTGCCAGTAGTACCATCGGCGGTTACACTGAAGCTTTCTTT. The complete variable domain, with remaining parts taken from reference TRBV19 and TRBJ1-1, reads DGGITQSPKYLFRKEGQNVTLSCEQNLNHDAMYWYRQDPGQGLRLIYYSQIVNDFQKGDIAEGYSVSREKKESFPLTVTSAQKNPTAFYLCASSTIGGYTEAFFGQGTRLTVV.

The table lists this clone with a count of one. The chain links TRBV9 to TRBJ2-1, with D tentatively TRBD2 (5 bases). The CDR3 contains 13 residues. Germline loops: CDR1 SGDLS, CDR2 YYNGEE. Trimming removed 5 bases at V and 5 bases at J, with 11 bases between. The CDR3 is CASRPPGNNEQFF. The CDR3 DNA follows: TGTGCCAGCAGACCCCCGGGAAACAATGAGCAGTTCTTC.

With respect to this clone: Distinct nucleotide sequences in the sample also encode this CDR3. J is TRBJ1-2 and V is TRBV3-1 (or the pseudogene TRBV3-2); D perhaps matches TRBD1 (5 bases). The germline V gene has CDR1 LGHDT and CDR2 YNNKEL (reference sequence). The CDR3 totals 14 residues. V lost 1 base, J lost 8 bases, and 14 bases lay in between. The CDR3 coding sequence is TGTGCCAGCAGCCAAGGGAGGCGGGGGGGAGGCTACACCTTC. As protein: CASSQGRRGGGYTF.

This sequence joins TRBV19 and TRBJ1-5; TRBD1 is a possible D gene (5 bases). Between the trimmed V and J ends, which lost 3 bases and 6 bases, there was a span of 12 bases. CDR3 size: 14 residues. Germline CDR1 reads LNHDA; CDR2 reads SQIVND (reference sequence). The CDR3 nucleotides read TGTGCCAGTAGTATGGGACGGGGTGGTCAGCCCCAGCATTTT. Its protein product is CASSMGRGGQPQHF.

The V gene is TRBV7-2, the J gene TRBJ1-5, with unresolved D. V was trimmed by 1 base and J by 7 bases, leaving 14 bases between them. The CDR3 sequence is 15 residues long. CDR1 and CDR2 from the germline V gene are SGHTA and FQGNSA. CDR3 nucleotides: TGTGCCAGCAGCTTAGGAGGCCTAGGAGGCCAGCCCCAGCATTTT. Residues: CASSLGGLGGQPQHF.